The 18 T cell receptor beta chains presented below share a single source sample, sequenced in a study of blood T cell repertoires in COVID-19. Sequencing was performed with immunoSEQ multiplex PCR; in TCRdb, only in-frame clones are kept and a portion is missing. Found here are about 93,000 clones, more than 70% of them singletons; the top ten hold about 2%. The source material was peripheral blood. All receptors come from a man aged 45-65 years with acute or convalescent COVID-19.

The chain recombines TRBV7-9 with TRBJ1-1, with 8 positions matching TRBD1. The V and J ends lost 10 bases and 4 bases, in that order; junction bases with no gene match: 17. Germline V gives CDR1 SEHNR, CDR2 FQNEAQ (reference sequence). The CDR3 is 16 residues long. CDR3: CAITTQGATRSTEAFF. CDR3 DNA sequence: TGTGCCATCACTACTCAGGGGGCGACCAGAAGCACTGAAGCTTTCTTT. Full variable domain (remainder filled in from reference TRBV7-9 and TRBJ1-1): DTGVSQNPRHKITKRGQNVTFRCDPISEHNRLYWYRQTLGQGPEFLTYFQNEAQLEKSRLLSDRFSAERPKGSFSTLEIQRTEQGDSAMYLCAITTQGATRSTEAFFGQGTRLTVV.

The chain has TRBV11-2 and TRBJ2-7, with 8 bases lining up with TRBD1. Unmatched junction bases numbered 8, after V lost 5 bases and J lost 5 bases. The CDR3 contains 14 residues. In germline, CDR1 is SGHAT, CDR2 FQNNGV. In DNA, the CDR3 is TGTGCCAGCAGCGAATGGACAGGGCCGGACGAGCAGTACGTC. Translated, it gives CASSEWTGPDEQYV.

This clone occurred once. The rearrangement joins TRBV11-2 to TRBJ2-5; possible D gene TRBD2, 5 bases. Germline CDR1 is SGHAT and CDR2 is FQNNGV. Trimming left V 4 bases short and J 4 bases short, with 16 bases between. This CDR3 has 15 residues. This CDR3 reads CASSSTPAGRETQYF. The CDR3 nucleotides are TGTGCCAGCAGCTCAACTCCCGCGGGTAGAGAGACCCAGTACTTC.

This chain connects TRBV7-2 to TRBJ1-2, with a weak D call TRBD1 (6 bases). CDR1 SGHTA and CDR2 FQGNSA come from the germline V gene. The CDR3 runs to 16 residues. V lost 2 bases, J lost 7 bases, and 20 bases lay in between. The CDR3 protein is CASSLTSSAGGRGYTF. The CDR3 DNA reads as TGTGCCAGCAGCTTAACGTCCTCCGCGGGGGGCCGTGGCTACACCTTC.

The chain couples TRBV6-5 to TRBJ1-1; 7 bases match TRBD1. This CDR3 has 12 amino acids. V dropped 2 bases and J dropped 10; count of bases not matched to a gene: 4. The germline V gene has CDR1 MNHEY and CDR2 SVGAGI. The CDR3 loop reads CASSYGSGGAFF. CDR3 nucleotides: TGTGCCAGCAGTTACGGTTCAGGGGGAGCTTTCTTT.

This chain connects TRBV5-1 to TRBJ1-2, with 7 bases lining up with TRBD1. In germline, CDR1 is SGHRS, CDR2 YFSETQ. Trimming removed 7 bases from V and 6 bases from J; junction bases left unmatched: 18. This CDR3 is built from 16 residues. CDR3 sequence: CASADLNKRQGNGYTF. DNA of the CDR3: TGCGCCAGCGCCGACCTCAACAAACGACAGGGCAATGGCTACACCTTC.

The chain has TRBV3-1 (or the pseudogene TRBV3-2) and TRBJ1-4; 8 positions agree with TRBD1. V lost 2 bases, J lost 8 bases, and 16 bases stayed unmatched. Looked up from germline, CDR1 is LGHDT and CDR2 is YNNKEL (reference sequence). This CDR3 region has 18 residues. CDR3: CASSQRSRTGRRLEKLFF. The CDR3 coding sequence is TGTGCCAGCAGCCAACGGTCCAGGACAGGGCGACGACTAGAAAAACTGTTTTTT.

V and J are TRBV5-1 and TRBJ1-2; D is possibly TRBD1 (5 bases). The CDR3 contains 13 residues. CDR1 is SGHRS, CDR2 YFSETQ, per germline. Trimming took 0 bases from V and 3 from J, leaving 6 bases between them. CDR3 bases: TGCGCCAGCAGCTTGGGCAGGGACTATGGCTACACCTTC. Amino acid sequence: CASSLGRDYGYTF.

The chain combines TRBV3-1 (or the pseudogene TRBV3-2) with TRBJ2-7; D possibly corresponds to TRBD2 (7 bases). Germline lookup yields CDR1 LGHDT and CDR2 YNNKEL (reference sequence). CDR3 length: 15 amino acids. V was pared by 0 bases and J by 3 bases, with 12 bases between. CDR3 sequence reads: CASSQDGGAHYEQYF. In DNA, the CDR3 is TGTGCCAGCAGCCAAGATGGGGGGGCCCACTACGAGCAGTACTTC.

This sequence joins TRBV5-1 and TRBJ1-4; maybe TRBD1 (5 bases). The V gene's germline CDR1 is SGHRS and CDR2 YFSETQ. V lost 0 bases and J lost 8, with 14 bases in between. The CDR3 runs 15 residues. As DNA, the CDR3 is TGCGCCAGCAGCTTGGGTCCGCAGGGTGACGAAAAACTGTTTTTT. Amino acids: CASSLGPQGDEKLFF.

The rearrangement uses TRBV11-2 and TRBJ1-6; a possible D gene is TRBD1 (5 bases). The V end was cut by 2 bases, the J end by 0 bases, with 14 bases between. Germline CDR1 and CDR2: SGHAT and FQNNGV. The CDR3 consists of 18 residues. The CDR3 DNA reads TGTGCCAGCAGCTTATTCCCAGGGTTAAGCTCCTATAATTCACCCCTCCACTTT. This sequence encodes CASSLFPGLSSYNSPLHF.

V gene TRBV28 combines with J gene TRBJ2-1; 8 positions agree with TRBD2. V was pared by 6 bases and J by 8 bases, with 9 bases of the junction left unmatched. The germline V gene encodes CDR1 MDHEN and CDR2 SYDVKM. The CDR3 has 14 residues. CDR3 nucleotides: TGTGCCAGCAGGGGATCGGGGGGGAAGGATGAGCAGTTCTTC. Its translation is CASRGSGGKDEQFF.

The rearrangement links TRBV29-1 to TRBJ2-1, with 10 nucleotides matching TRBD1. Trimming took 6 bases from V and 4 from J; bases not matched to a gene: 3. Germline loops: CDR1 SQVTM, CDR2 ANQGSEA. CDR3 size: 13 residues. This CDR3 is CSVRDRGYNEQFF. CDR3 coding DNA: TGCAGCGTAAGGGACAGGGGTTACAATGAGCAGTTCTTC.

The chain combines TRBV2 with TRBJ2-5, with 9 bases fitting TRBD1. V trimming: 6 bases; J trimming: 7 bases; junction bases outside the gene matches: 9. Germline CDR1 SNHLY, CDR2 FYNNEI. The CDR3 covers 14 residues. The CDR3 DNA is TGTGCCAGCAGGGGGGACAGGGACTCTCGGACCCAGTACTTC. Protein product: CASRGDRDSRTQYF.

The chain combines TRBV10-3 with TRBJ2-7; 10 positions agree with TRBD2. The CDR3 is made up of 13 amino acids. V trimming: 7 bases; J trimming: 4 bases; junction bases outside the gene matches: 4. Germline-derived CDR1 and CDR2 are ENHRY and SYGVKD. Here the CDR3 reads CAIKREGTYEQYF. In DNA, the CDR3 is TGTGCCATCAAGCGGGAGGGAACGTACGAGCAGTACTTC.

V and J are TRBV28 and TRBJ2-3; no definite D call. The CDR3 spans 13 residues. Trimming pared 10 bases from V and 2 bases from J, leaving 13 bases between. Germline V lookup: CDR1 MDHEN, CDR2 SYDVKM. For the CDR3, the DNA is TGTGCCACACACTACCGTATCACAGATACGCAGTATTTT. Translated, it gives CATHYRITDTQYF. The whole variable domain, remainder taken from reference TRBV28 and TRBJ2-3, is DVKVTQSSRYLVKRTGEKVFLECVQDMDHENMFWYRQDPGLGLRLIYFSYDVKMKEKGDIPEGYSVSREKKERFSLILESASTNQTSMYLCATHYRITDTQYFGPGTRLTVL.

V and J are TRBV3-1 (or the pseudogene TRBV3-2) and TRBJ2-3; D is ambiguous. This CDR3 is built from 13 residues. Germline V gene data show CDR1 as LGHDT and CDR2 as YNNKEL (reference sequence). The V and J ends lost 4 bases and 0 bases respectively, with 5 bases between them. The CDR3 loop is CASSLESTDTQYF. DNA of the CDR3: TGTGCCAGCAGCCTCGAGAGCACAGATACGCAGTATTTT.

The CDR3 DNA reads TGTGCCATCAGTAGACAGGGGGAAGGTCAGCCCCAGCATTTT. Its translation: CAISRQGEGQPQHF. This chain uses TRBV10-3 with TRBJ1-5; 9 nucleotides agree with TRBD1. The trim removed 5 bases at V and 6 bases at J, leaving 5 bases unmatched. From germline, CDR1 is ENHRY and CDR2 SYGVKD. The CDR3 length is 14 residues.